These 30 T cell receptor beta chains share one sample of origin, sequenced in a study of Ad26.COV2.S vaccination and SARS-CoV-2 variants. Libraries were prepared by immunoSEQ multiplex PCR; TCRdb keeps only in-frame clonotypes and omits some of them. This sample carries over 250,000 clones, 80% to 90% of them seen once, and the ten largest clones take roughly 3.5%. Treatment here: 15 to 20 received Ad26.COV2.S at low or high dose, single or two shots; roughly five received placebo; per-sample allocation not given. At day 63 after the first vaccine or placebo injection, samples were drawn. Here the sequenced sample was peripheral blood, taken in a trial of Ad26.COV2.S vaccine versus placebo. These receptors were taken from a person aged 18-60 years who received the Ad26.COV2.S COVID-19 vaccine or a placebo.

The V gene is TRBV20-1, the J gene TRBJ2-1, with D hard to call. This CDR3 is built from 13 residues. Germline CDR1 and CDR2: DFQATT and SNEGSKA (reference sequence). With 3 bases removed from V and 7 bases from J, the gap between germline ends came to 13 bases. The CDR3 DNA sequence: TGCAGTGCTAGTAAACCCACTCTTAATGAGCAGTTCTTC. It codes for CSASKPTLNEQFF.

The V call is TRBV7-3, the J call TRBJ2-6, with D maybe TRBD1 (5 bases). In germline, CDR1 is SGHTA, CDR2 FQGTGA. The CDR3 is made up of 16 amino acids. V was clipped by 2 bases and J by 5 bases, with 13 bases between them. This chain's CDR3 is CASSLDPGRWANVLTF. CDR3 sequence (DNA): TGTGCCAGCAGCTTAGATCCAGGGCGCTGGGCCAACGTCCTGACTTTC. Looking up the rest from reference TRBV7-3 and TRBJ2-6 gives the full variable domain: GAGVSQTPSNKVTEKGKYVELRCDPISGHTALYWYRQSLGQGPEFLIYFQGTGAADDSGLPNDRFFAVRPEGSVSTLKIQRTERGDSAVYLCASSLDPGRWANVLTFGAGSRLTVL.

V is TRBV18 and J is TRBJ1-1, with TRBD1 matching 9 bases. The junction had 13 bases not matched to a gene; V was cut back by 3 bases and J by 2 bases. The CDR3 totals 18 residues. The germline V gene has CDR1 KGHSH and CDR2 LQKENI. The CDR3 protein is CASSPQDRGAPGNTEAFF. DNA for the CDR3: TGTGCCAGCTCACCCCAAGACAGGGGGGCACCTGGTAACACTGAAGCTTTCTTT. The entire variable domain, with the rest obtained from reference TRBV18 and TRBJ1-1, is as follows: NAGVMQNPRHLVRRRGQEARLRCSPMKGHSHVYWYRQLPEEGLKFMVYLQKENIIDESGMPKERFSAEFPKEGPSILRIQQVVRGDSAAYFCASSPQDRGAPGNTEAFFGQGTRLTVV.

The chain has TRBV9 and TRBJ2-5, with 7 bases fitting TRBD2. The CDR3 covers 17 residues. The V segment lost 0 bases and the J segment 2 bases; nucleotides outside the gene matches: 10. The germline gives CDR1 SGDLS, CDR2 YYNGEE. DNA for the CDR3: TGTGCCAGCAGCGTAGGGGAGTCGAAGCGGGGACAAGAGACCCAGTACTTC. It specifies CASSVGESKRGQETQYF.

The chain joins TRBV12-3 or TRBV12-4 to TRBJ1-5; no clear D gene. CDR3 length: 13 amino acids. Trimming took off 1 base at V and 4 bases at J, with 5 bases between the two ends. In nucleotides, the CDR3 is TGTGCCAGCAGTTTAGTCACGAATCAGCCCCAGCATTTT. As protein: CASSLVTNQPQHF.

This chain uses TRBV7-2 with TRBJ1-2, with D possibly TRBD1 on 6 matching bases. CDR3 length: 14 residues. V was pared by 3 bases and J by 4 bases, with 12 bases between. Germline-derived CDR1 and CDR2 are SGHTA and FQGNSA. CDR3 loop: CASSFAGQIYGYTF. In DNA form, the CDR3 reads TGTGCCAGCAGCTTTGCCGGACAGATCTATGGCTACACCTTC.

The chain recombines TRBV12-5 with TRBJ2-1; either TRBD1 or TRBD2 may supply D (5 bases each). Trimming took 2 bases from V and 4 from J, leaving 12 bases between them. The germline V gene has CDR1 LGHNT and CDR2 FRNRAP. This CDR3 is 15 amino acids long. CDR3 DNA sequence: TGTGCTAGTGGTTTGTCCTGGGGGAGTTACAATGAGCAGTTCTTC. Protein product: CASGLSWGSYNEQFF.

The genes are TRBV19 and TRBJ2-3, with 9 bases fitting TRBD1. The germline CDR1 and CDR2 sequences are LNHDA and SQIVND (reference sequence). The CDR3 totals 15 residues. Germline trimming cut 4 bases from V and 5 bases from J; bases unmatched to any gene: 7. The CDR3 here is CASSNRGPSQDTQYF. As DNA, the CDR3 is TGTGCCAGTAGTAACAGGGGGCCATCCCAAGATACGCAGTATTTT.

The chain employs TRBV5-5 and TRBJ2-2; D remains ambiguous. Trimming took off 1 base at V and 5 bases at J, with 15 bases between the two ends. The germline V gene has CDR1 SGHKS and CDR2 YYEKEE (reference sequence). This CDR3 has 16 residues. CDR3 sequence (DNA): TGTGCCAGCAGCTTGTCCGGGTCCCAACGAACCGGGGAGCTGTTTTTT. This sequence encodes CASSLSGSQRTGELFF.

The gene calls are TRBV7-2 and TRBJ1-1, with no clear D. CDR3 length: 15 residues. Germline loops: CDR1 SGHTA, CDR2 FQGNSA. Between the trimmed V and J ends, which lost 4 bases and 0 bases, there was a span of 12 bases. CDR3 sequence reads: CASSSRPGMNTEAFF. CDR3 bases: TGTGCCAGCAGCTCTCGGCCGGGCATGAACACTGAAGCTTTCTTT.

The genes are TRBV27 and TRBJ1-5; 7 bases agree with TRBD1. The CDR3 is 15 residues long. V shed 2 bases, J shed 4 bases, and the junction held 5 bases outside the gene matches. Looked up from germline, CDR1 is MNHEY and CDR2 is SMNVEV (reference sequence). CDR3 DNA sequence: TGTGCCAGCAGTTTAAAGGGGGCAGGGAATCAGCCCCAGCATTTT. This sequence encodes CASSLKGAGNQPQHF.

Here the CDR3 DNA reads TGTGCCACCAGTATTAGCGGATATAGCACAGATACGCAGTATTTT. Translated: CATSISGYSTDTQYF. V is TRBV15 and J is TRBJ2-3; a weak D match, TRBD2 (6 bases). Germline V gene data show CDR1 as LNHNV and CDR2 as YYDKDF (reference sequence). The V and J ends lost 6 bases and 0 bases respectively, with 13 bases between them. The CDR3 sequence is 15 residues long. Combining the CDR3 with reference TRBV15 and TRBJ2-3 gives the whole variable domain DAMVIQNPRYQVTQFGKPVTLSCSQTLNHNVMYWYQQKSSQAPKLLFHYYDKDFNNEADTPDNFQSRRPNTSFCFLDIRSPGLGDTAMYLCATSISGYSTDTQYFGPGTRLTVL.

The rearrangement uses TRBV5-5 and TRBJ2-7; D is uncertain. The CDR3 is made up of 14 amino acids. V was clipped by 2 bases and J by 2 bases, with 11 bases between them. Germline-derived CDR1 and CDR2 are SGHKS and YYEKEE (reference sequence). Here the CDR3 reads CASSFQVEAYEQYF. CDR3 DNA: TGTGCCAGCAGCTTCCAGGTGGAAGCCTACGAGCAGTACTTC.

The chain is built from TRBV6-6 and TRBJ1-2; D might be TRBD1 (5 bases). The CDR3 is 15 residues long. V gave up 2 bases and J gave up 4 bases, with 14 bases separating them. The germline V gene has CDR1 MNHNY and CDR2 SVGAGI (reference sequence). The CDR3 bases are TGTGCCAGCAGTTACGACAGCCCGAGGTTCTATGGCTACACCTTC. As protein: CASSYDSPRFYGYTF.

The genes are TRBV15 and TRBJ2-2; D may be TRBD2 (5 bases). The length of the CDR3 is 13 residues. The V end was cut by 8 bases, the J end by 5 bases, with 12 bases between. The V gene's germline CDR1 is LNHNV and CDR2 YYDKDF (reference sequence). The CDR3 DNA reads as TGTGCCACCTCTACCCGAGGGACCGGGGAGCTGTTTTTT. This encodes CATSTRGTGELFF.

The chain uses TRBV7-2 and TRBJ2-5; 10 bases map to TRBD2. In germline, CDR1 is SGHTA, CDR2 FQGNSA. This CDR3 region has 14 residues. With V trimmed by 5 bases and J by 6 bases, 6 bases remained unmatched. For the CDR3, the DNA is TGTGCCAGCAGCCCTGGGACTAGCGTACAGACCCAGTACTTC. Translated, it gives CASSPGTSVQTQYF.

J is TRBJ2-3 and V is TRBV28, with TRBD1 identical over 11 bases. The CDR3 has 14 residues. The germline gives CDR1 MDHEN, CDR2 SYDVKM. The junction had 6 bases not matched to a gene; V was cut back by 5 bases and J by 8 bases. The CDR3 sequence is CASSTGTGGGTQYF. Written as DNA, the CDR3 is TGTGCCAGCAGTACCGGGACAGGGGGAGGTACGCAGTATTTT.

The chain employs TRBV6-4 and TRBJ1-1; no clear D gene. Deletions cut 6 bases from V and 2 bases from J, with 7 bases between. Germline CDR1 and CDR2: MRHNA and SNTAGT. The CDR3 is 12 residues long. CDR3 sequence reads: CASRSNNTEAFF. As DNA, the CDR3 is TGTGCCAGCAGGTCAAATAACACTGAAGCTTTCTTT.

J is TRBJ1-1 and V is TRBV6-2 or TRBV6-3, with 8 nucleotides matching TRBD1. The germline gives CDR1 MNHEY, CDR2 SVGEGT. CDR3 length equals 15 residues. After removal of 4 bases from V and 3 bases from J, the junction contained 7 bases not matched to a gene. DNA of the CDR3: TGTGCCAGCAGTTCTCCCAGGGGGCCAGACACTGAAGCTTTCTTT. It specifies CASSSPRGPDTEAFF.

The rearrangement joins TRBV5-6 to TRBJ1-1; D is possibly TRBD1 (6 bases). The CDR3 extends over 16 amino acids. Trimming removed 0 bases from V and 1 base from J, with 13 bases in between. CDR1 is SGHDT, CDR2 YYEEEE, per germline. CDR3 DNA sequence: TGTGCCAGCAGCTTGGTTGGTGGACAGACGAACACTGAAGCTTTCTTT. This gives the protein CASSLVGGQTNTEAFF. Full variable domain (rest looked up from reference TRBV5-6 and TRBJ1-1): DAGVTQSPTHLIKTRGQQVTLRCSPKSGHDTVSWYQQALGQGPQFIFQYYEEEERQRGNFPDRFSGHQFPNYSSELNVNALLLGDSALYLCASSLVGGQTNTEAFFGQGTRLTVV.

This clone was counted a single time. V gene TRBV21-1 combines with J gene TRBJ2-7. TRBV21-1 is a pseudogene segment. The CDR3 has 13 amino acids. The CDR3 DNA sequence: TGTGCCAGCAGCCACCGTTGTGCCTACGAGCAGTACTTC. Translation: CASSHRCAYEQYF.

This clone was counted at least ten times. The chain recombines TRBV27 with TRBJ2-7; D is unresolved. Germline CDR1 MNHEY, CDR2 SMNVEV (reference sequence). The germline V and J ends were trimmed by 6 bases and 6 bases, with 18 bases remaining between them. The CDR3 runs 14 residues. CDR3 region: CASSSPGLAGEQYF. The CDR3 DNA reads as TGTGCCAGCAGCTCACCGGGTCTCGCCGGCGAGCAGTACTTC.

CDR3 in DNA: TGTGCCAGCAGCTGGGGGAGAGGAGGGGCCCGCGAGCAGTACTTC. It specifies CASSWGRGGAREQYF. This chain joins TRBV5-6 and TRBJ2-7, with a possible D match to TRBD2 (6 bases). Trimming removed 3 bases from V and 6 bases from J, with 19 bases in between. CDR3 length equals 15 residues. Germline V gene lookup returns CDR1 SGHDT and CDR2 YYEEEE. Complete variable domain (other parts from reference TRBV5-6 and TRBJ2-7): DAGVTQSPTHLIKTRGQQVTLRCSPKSGHDTVSWYQQALGQGPQFIFQYYEEEERQRGNFPDRFSGHQFPNYSSELNVNALLLGDSALYLCASSWGRGGAREQYFGPGTRLTVT.

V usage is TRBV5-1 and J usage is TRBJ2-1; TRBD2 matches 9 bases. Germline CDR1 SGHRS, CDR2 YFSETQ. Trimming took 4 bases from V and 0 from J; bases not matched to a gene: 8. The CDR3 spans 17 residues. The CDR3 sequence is CASSKRLAAISYNEQFF. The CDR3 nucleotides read TGCGCCAGCAGCAAACGACTAGCGGCTATCTCCTACAATGAGCAGTTCTTC.

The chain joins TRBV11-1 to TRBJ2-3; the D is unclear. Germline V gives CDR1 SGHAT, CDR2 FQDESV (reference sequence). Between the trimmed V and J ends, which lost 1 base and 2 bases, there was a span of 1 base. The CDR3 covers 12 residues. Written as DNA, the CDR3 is TGTGCCAGCAGCTTAGTCACAGATACGCAGTATTTT. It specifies CASSLVTDTQYF.

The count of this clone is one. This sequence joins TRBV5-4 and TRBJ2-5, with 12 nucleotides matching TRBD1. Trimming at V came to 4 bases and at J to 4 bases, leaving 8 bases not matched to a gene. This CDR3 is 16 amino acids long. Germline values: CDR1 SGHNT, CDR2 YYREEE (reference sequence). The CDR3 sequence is CASSQGGQGAGETQYF. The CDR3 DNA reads TGTGCCAGCAGCCAGGGGGGACAGGGGGCGGGAGAGACCCAGTACTTC.

The CDR3 DNA follows: TGTGCCAGTCGACAGGGGTTTTCTGGCACAGATACGCAGTATTTT. Amino acids: CASRQGFSGTDTQYF. The chain combines TRBV27 with TRBJ2-3, with 8 nucleotides matching TRBD1. The CDR3 is 15 amino acids. Per germline, CDR1 MNHEY and CDR2 SMNVEV (reference sequence). V trimming: 9 bases; J trimming: 1 base; junction bases outside the gene matches: 9.

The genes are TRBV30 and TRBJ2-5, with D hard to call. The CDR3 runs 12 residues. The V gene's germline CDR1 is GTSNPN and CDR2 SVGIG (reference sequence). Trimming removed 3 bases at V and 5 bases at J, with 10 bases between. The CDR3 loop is CAWSWGTETQYF. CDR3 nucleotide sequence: TGTGCCTGGAGCTGGGGTACGGAGACCCAGTACTTC.

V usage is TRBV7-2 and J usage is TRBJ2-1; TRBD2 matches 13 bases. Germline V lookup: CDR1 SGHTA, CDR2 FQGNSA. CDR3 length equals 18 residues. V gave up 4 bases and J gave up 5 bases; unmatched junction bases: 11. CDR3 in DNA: TGTGCCAGCAGCTCCCGAGGACTAGCGGGAGATCTGGACAATGAGCAGTTCTTC. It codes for CASSSRGLAGDLDNEQFF. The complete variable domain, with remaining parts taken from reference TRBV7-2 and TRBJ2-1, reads GAGVSQSPSNKVTEKGKDVELRCDPISGHTALYWYRQSLGQGLEFLIYFQGNSAPDKSGLPSDRFSAERTGGSVSTLTIQRTQQEDSAVYLCASSSRGLAGDLDNEQFFGPGTRLTVL.

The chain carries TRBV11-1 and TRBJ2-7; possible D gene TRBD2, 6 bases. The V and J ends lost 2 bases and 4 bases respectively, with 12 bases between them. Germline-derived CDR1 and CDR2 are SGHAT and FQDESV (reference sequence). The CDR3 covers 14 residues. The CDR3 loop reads CASSLRRGRYEQYF. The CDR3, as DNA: TGTGCCAGCAGCTTAAGGCGGGGTCGGTACGAGCAGTACTTC.